This TCR beta chain was retrieved from a study of neurological immune-mediated disorders. The study's findings and limits: The expanded clones of different subjects shared no CDR3 amino acid sequences (suggesting private repertoires in all groups).

CDR1 is SQVTM and CDR2 is ANQGSEA in the germline V gene. V was cut by 3 bases and J by 3 bases, with 10 bases left in between. The CDR3 has 13 amino acids. This clonotype was seen many times. What it binds is not known. As for the cDNA, it was generated by 5'RACE with 10-nucleotide random UMIs. From the 5' RACE reads, TCRdb called clonotypes with MiXCR, one entry per CDR3 protein. Found here are about 87,000 distinct CDR3 sequences, roughly 3.2% of them singletons; the top ten hold 2.9%. The TCR comes from a woman aged 45-65 years with multiple sclerosis. The rearrangement joins TRBV29-1 to TRBJ2-3; D is ambiguous. Source material: PBMCs. The CDR3 coding sequence is TGCAGCGTTGAGGGGTTGGGGACAGATACGCAGTATTTT. Translation: CSVEGLGTDTQYF.